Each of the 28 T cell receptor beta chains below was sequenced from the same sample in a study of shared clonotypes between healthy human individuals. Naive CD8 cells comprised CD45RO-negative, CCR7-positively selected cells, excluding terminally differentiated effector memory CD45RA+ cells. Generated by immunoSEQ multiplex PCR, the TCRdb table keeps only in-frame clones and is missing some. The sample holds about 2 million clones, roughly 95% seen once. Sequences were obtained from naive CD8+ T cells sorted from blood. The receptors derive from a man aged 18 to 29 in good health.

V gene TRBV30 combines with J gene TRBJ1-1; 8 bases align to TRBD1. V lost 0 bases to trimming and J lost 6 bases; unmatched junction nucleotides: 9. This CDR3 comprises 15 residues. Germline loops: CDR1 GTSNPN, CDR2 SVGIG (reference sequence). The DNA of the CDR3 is TGTGCCTGGAGTGTACCCAGGACAGGGAGCCCTGAAGCTTTCTTT. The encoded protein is CAWSVPRTGSPEAFF.

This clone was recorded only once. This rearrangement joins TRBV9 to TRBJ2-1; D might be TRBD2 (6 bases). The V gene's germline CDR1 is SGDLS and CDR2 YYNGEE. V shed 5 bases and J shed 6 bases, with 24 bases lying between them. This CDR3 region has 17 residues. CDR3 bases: TGTGCCAGCAGAACCTTACGGGGGTTCCTGAGACGCAATGAGCAGTTCTTC. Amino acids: CASRTLRGFLRRNEQFF.

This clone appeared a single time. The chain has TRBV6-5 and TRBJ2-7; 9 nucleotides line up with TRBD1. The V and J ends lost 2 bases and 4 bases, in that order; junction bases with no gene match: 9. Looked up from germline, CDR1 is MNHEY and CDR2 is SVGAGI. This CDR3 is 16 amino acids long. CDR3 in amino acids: CASSYTGGQGLYEQYF. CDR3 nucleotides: TGTGCCAGCAGTTACACCGGCGGACAGGGGTTGTACGAGCAGTACTTC.

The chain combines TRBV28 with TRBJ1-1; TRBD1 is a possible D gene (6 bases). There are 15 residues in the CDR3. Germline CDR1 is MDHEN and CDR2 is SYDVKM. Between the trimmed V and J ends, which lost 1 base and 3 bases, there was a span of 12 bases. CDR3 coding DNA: TGTGCCAGCAGTTTATTCCAGGGGTCGGACACTGAAGCTTTCTTT. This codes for CASSLFQGSDTEAFF.

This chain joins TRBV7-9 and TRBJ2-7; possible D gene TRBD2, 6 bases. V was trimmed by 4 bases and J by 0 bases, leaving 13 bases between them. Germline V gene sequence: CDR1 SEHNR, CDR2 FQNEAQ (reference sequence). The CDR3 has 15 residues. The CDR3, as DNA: TGTGCCAGCAGCTACGGGACTTTACTCTCCTACGAGCAGTACTTC. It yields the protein CASSYGTLLSYEQYF.

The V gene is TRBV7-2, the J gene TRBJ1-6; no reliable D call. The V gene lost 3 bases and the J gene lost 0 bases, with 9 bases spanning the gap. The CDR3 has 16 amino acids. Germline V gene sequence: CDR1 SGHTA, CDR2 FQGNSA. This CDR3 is CASSLTRSSYNSPLHF. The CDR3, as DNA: TGTGCCAGCAGCTTGACCCGGAGCTCCTATAATTCACCCCTCCACTTT.

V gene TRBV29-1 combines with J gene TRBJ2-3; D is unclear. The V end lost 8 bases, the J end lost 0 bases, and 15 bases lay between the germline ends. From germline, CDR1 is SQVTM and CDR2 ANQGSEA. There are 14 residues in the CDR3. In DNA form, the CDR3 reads TGCAGCACCGCGCCCCCAGACAGCACAGATACGCAGTATTTT. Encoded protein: CSTAPPDSTDTQYF.

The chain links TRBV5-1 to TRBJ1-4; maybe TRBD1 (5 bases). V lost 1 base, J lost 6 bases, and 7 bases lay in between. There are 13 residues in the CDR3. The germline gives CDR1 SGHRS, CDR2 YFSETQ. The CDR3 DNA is TGCGCCAGCAGCTTGTGGGGGGATGAAAAACTGTTTTTT. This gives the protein CASSLWGDEKLFF.

Here the CDR3 reads CASSPPTGASNQPQHF. The CDR3 nucleotides are TGTGCCAGCTCACCCCCGACAGGAGCTAGCAATCAGCCCCAGCATTTT. The V and J genes are TRBV18 and TRBJ1-5; perhaps TRBD1 as D (6 bases). This CDR3 region has 16 residues. Germline V lookup: CDR1 KGHSH, CDR2 LQKENI. V lost 3 bases and J 0 bases, leaving 12 bases between the germline ends.

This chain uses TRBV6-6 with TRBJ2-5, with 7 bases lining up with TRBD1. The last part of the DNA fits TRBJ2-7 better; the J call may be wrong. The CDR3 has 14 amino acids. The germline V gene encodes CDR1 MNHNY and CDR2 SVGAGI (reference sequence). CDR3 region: CASSYPGQLYEQYF. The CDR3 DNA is TGTGCCAGCAGTTACCCGGGACAGCTGTACGAGCAGTACTTC.

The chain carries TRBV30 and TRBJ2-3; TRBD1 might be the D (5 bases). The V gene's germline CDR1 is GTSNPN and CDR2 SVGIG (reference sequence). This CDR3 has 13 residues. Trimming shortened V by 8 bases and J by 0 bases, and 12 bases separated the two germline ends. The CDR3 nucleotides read TGTGCCGGACAAACGGAGAGCACAGATACGCAGTATTTT. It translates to CAGQTESTDTQYF.

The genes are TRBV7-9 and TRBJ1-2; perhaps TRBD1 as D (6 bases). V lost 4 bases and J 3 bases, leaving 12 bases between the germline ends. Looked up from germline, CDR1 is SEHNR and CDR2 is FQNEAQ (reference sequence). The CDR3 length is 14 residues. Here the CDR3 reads CASSSRQVDYGYTF. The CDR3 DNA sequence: TGTGCCAGCAGCTCGCGACAGGTAGACTATGGCTACACCTTC.

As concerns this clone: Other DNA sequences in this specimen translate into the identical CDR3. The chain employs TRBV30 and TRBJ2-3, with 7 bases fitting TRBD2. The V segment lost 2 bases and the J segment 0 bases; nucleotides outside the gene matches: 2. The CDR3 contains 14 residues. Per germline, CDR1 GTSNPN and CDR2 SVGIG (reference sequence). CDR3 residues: CAWSPSGSTDTQYF. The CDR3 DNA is TGTGCCTGGAGTCCTAGCGGCAGCACAGATACGCAGTATTTT.

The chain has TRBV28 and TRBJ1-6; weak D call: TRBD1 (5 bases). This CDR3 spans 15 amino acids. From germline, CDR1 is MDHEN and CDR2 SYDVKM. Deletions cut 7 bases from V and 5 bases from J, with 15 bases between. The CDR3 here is CASNPQGGNNSPLHF. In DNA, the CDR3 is TGTGCCAGCAATCCCCAGGGAGGTAATAATTCACCCCTCCACTTT.

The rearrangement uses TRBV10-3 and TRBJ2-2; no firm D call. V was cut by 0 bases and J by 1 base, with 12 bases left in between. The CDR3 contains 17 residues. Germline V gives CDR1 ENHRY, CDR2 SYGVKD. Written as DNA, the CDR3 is TGTGCCATCAGTGAGTCCGCCCTTGCAGTGAACACCGGGGAGCTGTTTTTT. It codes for CAISESALAVNTGELFF.

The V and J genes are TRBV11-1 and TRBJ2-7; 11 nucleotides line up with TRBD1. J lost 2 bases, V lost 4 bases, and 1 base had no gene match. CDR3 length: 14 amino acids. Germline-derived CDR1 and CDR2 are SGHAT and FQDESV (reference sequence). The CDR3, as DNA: TGTGCCAGCAGCTCGGGACAGGGGGCCTACGAGCAGTACTTC. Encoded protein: CASSSGQGAYEQYF.

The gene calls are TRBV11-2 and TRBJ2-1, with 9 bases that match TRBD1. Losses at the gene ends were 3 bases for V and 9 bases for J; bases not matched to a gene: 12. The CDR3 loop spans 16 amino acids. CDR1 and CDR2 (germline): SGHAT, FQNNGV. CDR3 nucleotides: TGTGCCAGCAGCTTGGGGCCCGGGACAGGGCGGAGTGAGCAGTTCTTC. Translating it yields CASSLGPGTGRSEQFF.

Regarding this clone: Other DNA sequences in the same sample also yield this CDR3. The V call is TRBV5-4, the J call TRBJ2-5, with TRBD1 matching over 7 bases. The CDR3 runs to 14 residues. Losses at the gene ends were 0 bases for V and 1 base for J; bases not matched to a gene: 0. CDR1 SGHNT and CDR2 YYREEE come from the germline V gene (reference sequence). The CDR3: CASSLGDSQETQYF. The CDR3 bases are TGTGCCAGCAGCTTGGGGGACAGCCAAGAGACCCAGTACTTC. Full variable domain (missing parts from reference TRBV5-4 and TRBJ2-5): ETGVTQSPTHLIKTRGQQVTLRCSSQSGHNTVSWYQQALGQGPQFIFQYYREEENGRGNFPPRFSGLQFPNYSSELNVNALELDDSALYLCASSLGDSQETQYFGPGTRLLVL.

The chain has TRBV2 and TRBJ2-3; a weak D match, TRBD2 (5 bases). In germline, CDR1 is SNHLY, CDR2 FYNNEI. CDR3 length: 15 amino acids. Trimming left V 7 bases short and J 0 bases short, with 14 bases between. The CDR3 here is CASTIRTASTDTQYF. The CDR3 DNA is TGTGCCAGCACCATTAGGACTGCTAGCACAGATACGCAGTATTTT. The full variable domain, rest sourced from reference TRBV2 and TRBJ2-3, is EPEVTQTPSHQVTQMGQEVILRCVPISNHLYFYWYRQILGQKVEFLVSFYNNEISEKSEIFDDQFSVERPDGSNFTLKIRSTKLEDSAMYFCASTIRTASTDTQYFGPGTRLTVL.

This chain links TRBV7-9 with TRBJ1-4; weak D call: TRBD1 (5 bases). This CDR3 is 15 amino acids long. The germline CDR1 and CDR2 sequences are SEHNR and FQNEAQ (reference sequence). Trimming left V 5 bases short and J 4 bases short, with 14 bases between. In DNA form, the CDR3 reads TGTGCCAGCAGCCACCCCGACAGCCTTAATGAAAAACTGTTTTTT. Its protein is CASSHPDSLNEKLFF.

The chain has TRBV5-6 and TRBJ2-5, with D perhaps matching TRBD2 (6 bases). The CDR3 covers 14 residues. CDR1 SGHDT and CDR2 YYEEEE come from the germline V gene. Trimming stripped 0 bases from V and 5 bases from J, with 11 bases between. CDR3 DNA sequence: TGTGCCAGCAGCTTGGCCGGCGGGGACGAGACCCAGTACTTC. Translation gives CASSLAGGDETQYF. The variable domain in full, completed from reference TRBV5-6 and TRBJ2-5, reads DAGVTQSPTHLIKTRGQQVTLRCSPKSGHDTVSWYQQALGQGPQFIFQYYEEEERQRGNFPDRFSGHQFPNYSSELNVNALLLGDSALYLCASSLAGGDETQYFGPGTRLLVL.

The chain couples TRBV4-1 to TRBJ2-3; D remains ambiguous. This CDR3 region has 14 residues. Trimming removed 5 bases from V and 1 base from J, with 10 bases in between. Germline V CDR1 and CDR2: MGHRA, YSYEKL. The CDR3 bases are TGCGCCAGCAGCTCCGGGCTGGGCACAGATACGCAGTATTTT. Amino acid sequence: CASSSGLGTDTQYF.

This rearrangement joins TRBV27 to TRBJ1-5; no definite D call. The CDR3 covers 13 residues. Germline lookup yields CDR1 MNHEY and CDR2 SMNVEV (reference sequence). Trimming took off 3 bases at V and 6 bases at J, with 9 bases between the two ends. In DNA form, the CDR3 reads TGTGCCAGCAGTTTGATGTATGGTCAGCCCCAGCATTTT. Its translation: CASSLMYGQPQHF.

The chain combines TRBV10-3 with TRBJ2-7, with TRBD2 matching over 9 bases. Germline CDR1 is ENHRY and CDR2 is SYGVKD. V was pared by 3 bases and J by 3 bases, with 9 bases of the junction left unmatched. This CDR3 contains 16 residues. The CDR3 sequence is CAISEGRYSGSYEQYF. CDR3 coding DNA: TGTGCCATCAGTGAAGGACGGTATAGCGGGAGCTACGAGCAGTACTTC.

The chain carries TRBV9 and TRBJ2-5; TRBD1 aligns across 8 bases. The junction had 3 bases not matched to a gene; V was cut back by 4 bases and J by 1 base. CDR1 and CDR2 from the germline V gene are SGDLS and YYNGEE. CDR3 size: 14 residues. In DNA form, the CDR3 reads TGTGCCAGCAGCAATGACAGGGGCCAAGAGACCCAGTACTTC. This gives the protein CASSNDRGQETQYF.

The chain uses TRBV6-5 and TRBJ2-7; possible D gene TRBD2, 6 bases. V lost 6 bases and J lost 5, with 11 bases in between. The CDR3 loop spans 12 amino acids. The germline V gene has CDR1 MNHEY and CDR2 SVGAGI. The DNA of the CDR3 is TGTGCCAGCAGGACGTCGGGGGACGAGCAGTACTTC. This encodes CASRTSGDEQYF.

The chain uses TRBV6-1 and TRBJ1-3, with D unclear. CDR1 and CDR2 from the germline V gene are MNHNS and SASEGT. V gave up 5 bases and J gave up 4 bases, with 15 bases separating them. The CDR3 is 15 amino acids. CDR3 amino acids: CASSPLRKIGNTIYF. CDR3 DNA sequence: TGTGCCAGCAGTCCATTACGGAAAATCGGAAACACCATATATTTT.

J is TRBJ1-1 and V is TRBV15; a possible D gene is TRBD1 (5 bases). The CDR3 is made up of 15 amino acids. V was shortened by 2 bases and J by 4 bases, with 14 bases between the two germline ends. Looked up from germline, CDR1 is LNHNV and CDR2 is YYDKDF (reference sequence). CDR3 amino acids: CATSRPRGAGTEAFF. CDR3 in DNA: TGTGCCACCAGCAGACCACGGGGCGCCGGCACTGAAGCTTTCTTT.